The 22 T cell receptor beta chains presented below share a single source sample, sequenced in a study of T cell responses to AZD1222 COVID-19 vaccine. Repertoires were generated with immunoSEQ multiplex PCR, while TCRdb's copy carries only in-frame clones and drops some. There are 200,000 or so clones in the sample; 70% to 90% occur only once, and approximately 7.7% lies in the top ten. The sequencing here drew on peripheral blood, taken on day 0 of AZD1222 vaccination. The receptors stem from an adult in good health.

V gene TRBV30 combines with J gene TRBJ1-3; the D gene is possibly TRBD1 (6 bases). The CDR3 covers 12 residues. Germline CDR1 reads GTSNPN; CDR2 reads SVGIG (reference sequence). Deletions cut 8 bases from V and 3 bases from J, with 11 bases between. The CDR3, as DNA: TGTGCCGGATTCAGGGGTGGAAACACCATATATTTT. Translated: CAGFRGGNTIYF.

This chain joins TRBV7-2 and TRBJ2-5; 8 positions match TRBD1. J lost 5 bases, V lost 5 bases, and 7 bases had no gene match. The length of the CDR3 is 14 residues. CDR1 SGHTA and CDR2 FQGNSA come from the germline V gene. CDR3 residues: CASSQSGGRETQYF. The CDR3 DNA reads as TGTGCCAGCAGCCAATCAGGGGGCCGGGAGACCCAGTACTTC.

The chain combines TRBV6-5 with TRBJ2-7; D assignment may be TRBD1 or TRBD2 (5 bases each). The V gene lost 8 bases and the J gene lost 0 bases, with 11 bases spanning the gap. Germline V lookup: CDR1 MNHEY, CDR2 SVGAGI. The CDR3 runs to 13 residues. CDR3 nucleotide sequence: TGTGCCAGCCGGGACGGCGCCTCCTACGAGCAGTACTTC. Translating it yields CASRDGASYEQYF.

This clone was picked up one time. The chain couples TRBV7-7 to TRBJ2-5; D ambiguous. Germline assignment: CDR1 SSHAT and CDR2 FNYEAQ (reference sequence). The germline V and J ends were trimmed by 1 base and 1 base, with 10 bases remaining between them. The CDR3 has 15 amino acids. CDR3 bases: TGTGCCAGCAGCTTAGGGCCAGCTAGCCAAGAGACCCAGTACTTC. Translated: CASSLGPASQETQYF.

This rearrangement joins TRBV5-1 to TRBJ2-7, with a weak D call TRBD2 (5 bases). Germline CDR1 and CDR2: SGHRS and YFSETQ. V was shortened by 0 bases and J by 4 bases, with 8 bases between the two germline ends. CDR3 length equals 13 residues. The CDR3 DNA sequence: TGCGCCAGCAGCTTGGCCGAGGGATACGAGCAGTACTTC. Translation: CASSLAEGYEQYF. The full variable domain, rest sourced from reference TRBV5-1 and TRBJ2-7, is KAGVTQTPRYLIKTRGQQVTLSCSPISGHRSVSWYQQTPGQGLQFLFEYFSETQRNKGNFPGRFSGRQFSNSRSEMNVSTLELGDSALYLCASSLAEGYEQYFGPGTRLTVT.

This clone was seen a single time. At the DNA level, this CDR3 is encoded by other sequences in the same sample as well. The gene calls are TRBV12-3 or TRBV12-4 and TRBJ2-7; perhaps TRBD2 as D (6 bases). With 6 bases removed from V and 4 bases from J, the gap between germline ends came to 7 bases. The length of the CDR3 is 11 residues. The CDR3: CASRGTYEQYF. In DNA form, the CDR3 reads TGTGCCAGCAGGGGGACTTACGAGCAGTACTTC.

The chain carries TRBV5-5 and TRBJ2-7, with TRBD1 as a possible D gene (6 bases). Trimming shortened V by 2 bases and J by 3 bases, and 12 bases separated the two germline ends. This CDR3 contains 14 residues. Germline V lookup: CDR1 SGHKS, CDR2 YYEKEE (reference sequence). CDR3 sequence: CASSLQGGNYEQYF. The DNA of the CDR3 is TGTGCCAGCAGCTTACAAGGGGGTAACTACGAGCAGTACTTC.

The chain links TRBV19 to TRBJ2-1; 16 nucleotides match TRBD2. In germline, CDR1 is LNHDA, CDR2 SQIVND (reference sequence). The CDR3 covers 16 residues. The V gene end was trimmed by 4 bases and the J gene end by 8 bases; junction bases not matched to a gene: 5. The CDR3, as DNA: TGTGCCAGTAGTAGACTAGGGACTAGCGGGGGGGATGAGCAGTTCTTC. This gives the protein CASSRLGTSGGDEQFF.

The V and J genes are TRBV6-1 and TRBJ1-2, with D hard to call. The V end lost 2 bases, the J end lost 1 base, and 5 bases lay between the germline ends. The CDR3 consists of 13 residues. CDR1 and CDR2 (germline): MNHNS, SASEGT. CDR3 residues: CASSERNNYGYTF. The CDR3 coding sequence is TGTGCCAGCAGTGAAAGGAATAACTATGGCTACACCTTC.

The chain links TRBV6-2 or TRBV6-3 to TRBJ1-5; D ambiguous. The CDR3 is made up of 14 amino acids. Germline lookup yields CDR1 MNHEY and CDR2 SVGEGT. V gave up 6 bases and J gave up 0 bases, with 9 bases separating them. CDR3 loop: CASSAPNSNQPQHF. For the CDR3, the DNA is TGTGCCAGCAGCGCTCCGAATAGCAATCAGCCCCAGCATTTT.

This clone was recorded only once. CDR3 loop: CASYRDSNQPQHF. The CDR3 region has the DNA TGCGCCAGCTACAGGGACAGCAATCAGCCCCAGCATTTT. This chain links TRBV10-1 with TRBJ1-5; perhaps TRBD1 as D (6 bases). The V end lost 8 bases, the J end lost 1 base, and 9 bases lay between the germline ends. The CDR3 runs to 13 residues. Per germline, CDR1 WNHNN and CDR2 SYGVQD (reference sequence).

DNA of the CDR3: TGTGCCAGTTCGGAGTTCGCGAACACCGGGGAGCTGTTTTTT. This sequence encodes CASSEFANTGELFF. The genes are TRBV6-5 and TRBJ2-2; unclear D gene. CDR3 size: 14 residues. V shed 9 bases and J shed 0 bases, with 11 bases lying between them. Looked up from germline, CDR1 is MNHEY and CDR2 is SVGAGI.

The J gene is TRBJ1-5, the V gene TRBV19, with D uncertain. The germline V gene encodes CDR1 LNHDA and CDR2 SQIVND (reference sequence). Trimming removed 0 bases at V and 5 bases at J, with 11 bases between. CDR3 length equals 15 residues. The CDR3 spells CASSIDQKGYQPQHF. The CDR3 coding sequence is TGTGCCAGTAGTATAGATCAAAAGGGCTATCAGCCCCAGCATTTT. The full variable domain, its missing parts supplied by reference TRBV19 and TRBJ1-5, is DGGITQSPKYLFRKEGQNVTLSCEQNLNHDAMYWYRQDPGQGLRLIYYSQIVNDFQKGDIAEGYSVSREKKESFPLTVTSAQKNPTAFYLCASSIDQKGYQPQHFGDGTRLSIL.

V usage is TRBV6-1 and J usage is TRBJ1-5; D is ambiguous. The CDR3 is 15 residues long. The V gene's germline CDR1 is MNHNS and CDR2 SASEGT. Trimming shortened V by 3 bases and J by 7 bases, and 16 bases separated the two germline ends. The CDR3 region is CASSDTTRFQQPQHF. CDR3 nucleotides: TGTGCCAGCAGTGACACAACCCGCTTTCAACAGCCCCAGCATTTT.

The rearrangement joins TRBV6-5 to TRBJ2-2, with 7 nucleotides matching TRBD1. Trimming at V came to 1 base and at J to 9 bases, leaving 8 bases not matched to a gene. Germline-derived CDR1 and CDR2 are MNHEY and SVGAGI. The CDR3 covers 15 residues. Written as DNA, the CDR3 is TGTGCCAGCAGTTACTATTGGGGGACAGTCCGGGAGCTGTTTTTT. Translation: CASSYYWGTVRELFF.

CDR3 DNA sequence: TGTGCCAGTAGTATAGGAACTGGGGGCGAGGTTGAGCAGTTCTTC. It is translated as CASSIGTGGEVEQFF. This sequence joins TRBV19 and TRBJ2-1; D is possibly TRBD1 (6 bases). The CDR3 sequence is 15 residues long. Deletions cut 1 base from V and 9 bases from J, with 16 bases between. Germline values: CDR1 LNHDA, CDR2 SQIVND (reference sequence).

The gene calls are TRBV30 and TRBJ2-7, with 7 bases matching TRBD1. The V gene's germline CDR1 is GTSNPN and CDR2 SVGIG (reference sequence). Trimming at V came to 4 bases and at J to 1 base, leaving 4 bases not matched to a gene. CDR3 length: 13 residues. The CDR3 DNA is TGTGCCTGGACCGGGACAGCTTCCTACGAGCAGTACTTC. It encodes CAWTGTASYEQYF.

The V and J genes are TRBV5-1 and TRBJ2-7; 9 bases map to TRBD1. The CDR3 has 16 residues. Trimming cost V 4 bases and J 3 bases; bases outside gene matches: 11. The germline CDR1 and CDR2 sequences are SGHRS and YFSETQ. Here the CDR3 reads CASSRTLTGGSYEQYF. CDR3 coding DNA: TGCGCCAGCAGCAGGACCTTGACAGGGGGAAGCTACGAGCAGTACTTC.

This chain joins TRBV3-1 (or the pseudogene TRBV3-2) and TRBJ2-3; D unclear. V lost 1 base, J lost 2 bases, and 7 bases lay in between. The germline CDR1 and CDR2 sequences are LGHDT and YNNKEL (reference sequence). CDR3 length equals 14 residues. CDR3 residues: CASSQATTTDTQYF. The CDR3 nucleotides are TGTGCCAGCAGCCAAGCAACGACCACAGATACGCAGTATTTT.

The chain couples TRBV6-5 to TRBJ1-1, with D perhaps TRBD1 (5 bases). CDR1 is MNHEY and CDR2 is SVGAGI in the germline V gene. V was pared by 4 bases and J by 10 bases, with 22 bases between. The CDR3 sequence is 15 residues long. The CDR3 nucleotides are TGTGCCAGCAGTTCCTCCCGGGTGGGTTGGGGGAGAGCTTTCTTT. Its protein product is CASSSSRVGWGRAFF.

The J gene is TRBJ2-3, the V gene TRBV7-2; TRBD2 aligns across 12 bases. V lost 5 bases, J lost 6 bases, and 6 bases stayed unmatched. This CDR3 has 15 residues. Per the germline V gene, CDR1 is SGHTA and CDR2 is FQGNSA. CDR3 residues: CASSPGLAGSDTQYF. CDR3 in DNA: TGTGCCAGCAGCCCGGGACTAGCGGGTTCGGATACGCAGTATTTT.

The chain couples TRBV5-1 to TRBJ1-3; a possible D gene is TRBD1 (5 bases). The CDR3 spans 13 residues. The germline CDR1 and CDR2 sequences are SGHRS and YFSETQ. V dropped 5 bases and J dropped 0 bases, with 6 bases sitting between them. CDR3 in amino acids: CASRTASGNTIYF. The CDR3 DNA sequence: TGCGCCAGCAGGACAGCCTCTGGAAACACCATATATTTT.